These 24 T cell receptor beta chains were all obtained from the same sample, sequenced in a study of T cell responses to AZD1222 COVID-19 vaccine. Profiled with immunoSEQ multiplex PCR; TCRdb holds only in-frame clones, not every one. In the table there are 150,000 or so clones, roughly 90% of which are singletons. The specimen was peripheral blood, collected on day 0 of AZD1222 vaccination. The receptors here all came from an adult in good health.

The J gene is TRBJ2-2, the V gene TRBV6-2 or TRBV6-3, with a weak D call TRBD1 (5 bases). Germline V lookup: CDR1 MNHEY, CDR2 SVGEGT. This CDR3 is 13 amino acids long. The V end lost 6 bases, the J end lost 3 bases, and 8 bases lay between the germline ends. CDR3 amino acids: CASSSRDTGELFF. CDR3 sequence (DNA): TGTGCCAGCAGCTCCAGGGACACCGGGGAGCTGTTTTTT.

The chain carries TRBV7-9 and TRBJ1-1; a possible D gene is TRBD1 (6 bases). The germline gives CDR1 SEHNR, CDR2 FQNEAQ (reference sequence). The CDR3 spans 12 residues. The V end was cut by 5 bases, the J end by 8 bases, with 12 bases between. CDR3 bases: TGTGCCAGCAGCAGAGGGGGGATCGAAGCTTTCTTT. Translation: CASSRGGIEAFF.

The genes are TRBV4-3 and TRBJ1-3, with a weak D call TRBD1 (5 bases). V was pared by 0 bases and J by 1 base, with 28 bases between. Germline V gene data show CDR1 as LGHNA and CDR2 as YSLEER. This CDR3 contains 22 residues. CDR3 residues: CASSQDLLGDEEFLGSGNTIYF. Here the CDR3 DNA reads TGCGCCAGCAGCCAAGATCTTTTGGGGGACGAGGAGTTTTTAGGGTCTGGAAACACCATATATTTT.

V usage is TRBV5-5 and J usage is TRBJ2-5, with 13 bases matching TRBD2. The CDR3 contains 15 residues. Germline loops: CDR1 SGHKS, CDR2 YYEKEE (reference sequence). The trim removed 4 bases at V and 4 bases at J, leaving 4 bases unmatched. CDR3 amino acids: CASSPLAGGLETQYF. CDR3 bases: TGTGCCAGCAGCCCACTAGCGGGAGGGCTAGAGACCCAGTACTTC. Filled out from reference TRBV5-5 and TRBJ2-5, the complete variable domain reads DAGVTQSPTHLIKTRGQQVTLRCSPISGHKSVSWYQQVLGQGPQFIFQYYEKEERGRGNFPDRFSARQFPNYSSELNVNALLLGDSALYLCASSPLAGGLETQYFGPGTRLLVL.

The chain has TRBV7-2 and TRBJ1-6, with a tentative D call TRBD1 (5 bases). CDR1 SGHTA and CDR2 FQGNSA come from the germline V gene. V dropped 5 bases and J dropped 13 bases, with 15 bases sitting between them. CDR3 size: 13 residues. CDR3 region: CASSGQGRTPLHF. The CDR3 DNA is TGTGCCAGCAGCGGGCAGGGAAGAACCCCCCTCCACTTT.

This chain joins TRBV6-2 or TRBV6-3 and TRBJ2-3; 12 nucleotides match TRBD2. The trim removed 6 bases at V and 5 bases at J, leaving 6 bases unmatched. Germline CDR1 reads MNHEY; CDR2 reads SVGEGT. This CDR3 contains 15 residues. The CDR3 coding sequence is TGTGCCAGCAGCCGACTAGCGGGAGAGGGAGATACGCAGTATTTT. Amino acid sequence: CASSRLAGEGDTQYF.

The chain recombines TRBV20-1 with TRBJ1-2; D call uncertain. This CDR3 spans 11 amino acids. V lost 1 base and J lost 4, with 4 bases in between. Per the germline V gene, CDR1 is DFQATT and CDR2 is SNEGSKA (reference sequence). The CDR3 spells CSARASYGYTF. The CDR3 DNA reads TGCAGTGCTAGAGCGAGCTATGGCTACACCTTC.

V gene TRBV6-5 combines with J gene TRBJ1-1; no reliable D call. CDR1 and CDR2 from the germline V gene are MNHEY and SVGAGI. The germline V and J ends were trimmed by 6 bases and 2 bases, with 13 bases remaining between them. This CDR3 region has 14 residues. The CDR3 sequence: CASSWNNKNTEAFF. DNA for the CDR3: TGTGCCAGCAGCTGGAACAATAAAAACACTGAAGCTTTCTTT.

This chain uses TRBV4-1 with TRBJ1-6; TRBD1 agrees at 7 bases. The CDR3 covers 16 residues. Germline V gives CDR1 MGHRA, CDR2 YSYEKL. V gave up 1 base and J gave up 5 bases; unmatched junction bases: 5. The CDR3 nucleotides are TGCGCCAGCAGCCAAGTAAGAGGGACAGATAATTCACCCCTCCACTTT. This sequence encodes CASSQVRGTDNSPLHF.

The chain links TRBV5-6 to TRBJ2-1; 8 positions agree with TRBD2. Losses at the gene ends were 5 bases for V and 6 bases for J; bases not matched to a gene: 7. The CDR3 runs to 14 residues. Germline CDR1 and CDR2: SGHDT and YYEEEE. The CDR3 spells CASSLAGRPNEQFF. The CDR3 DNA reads TGTGCCAGCAGTTTAGCGGGAAGGCCCAATGAGCAGTTCTTC.

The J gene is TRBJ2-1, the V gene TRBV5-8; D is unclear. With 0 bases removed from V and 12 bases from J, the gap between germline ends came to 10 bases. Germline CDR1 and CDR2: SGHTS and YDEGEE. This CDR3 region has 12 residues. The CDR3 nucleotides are TGTGCCAGCAGCTTGGGTCCAAGAGGGCAGTTCTTC. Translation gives CASSLGPRGQFF.

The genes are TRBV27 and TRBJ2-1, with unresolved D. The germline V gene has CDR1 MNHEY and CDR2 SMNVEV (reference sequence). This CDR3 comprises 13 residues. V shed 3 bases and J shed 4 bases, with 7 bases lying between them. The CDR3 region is CASSFSPYNEQFF. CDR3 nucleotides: TGTGCCAGCAGTTTCTCCCCATACAATGAGCAGTTCTTC.

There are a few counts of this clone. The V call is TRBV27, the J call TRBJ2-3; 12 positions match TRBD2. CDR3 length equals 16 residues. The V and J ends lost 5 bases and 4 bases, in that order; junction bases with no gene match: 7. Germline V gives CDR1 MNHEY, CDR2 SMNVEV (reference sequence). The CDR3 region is CASSTRLAGVSDTQYF. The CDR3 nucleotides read TGTGCCAGCAGTACCCGACTAGCGGGGGTGTCAGATACGCAGTATTTT.

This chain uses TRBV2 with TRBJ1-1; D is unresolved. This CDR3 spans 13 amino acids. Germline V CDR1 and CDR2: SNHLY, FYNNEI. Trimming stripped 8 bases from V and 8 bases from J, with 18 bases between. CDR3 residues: CASDTLLLREAFF. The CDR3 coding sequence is TGTGCCAGCGATACTCTACTCCTGAGGGAAGCTTTCTTT.

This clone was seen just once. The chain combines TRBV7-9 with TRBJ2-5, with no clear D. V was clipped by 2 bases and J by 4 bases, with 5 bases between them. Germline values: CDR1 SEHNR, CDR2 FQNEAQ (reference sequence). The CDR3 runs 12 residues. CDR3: CASSLSGETQYF. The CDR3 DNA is TGTGCCAGCAGCTTATCGGGAGAGACCCAGTACTTC.

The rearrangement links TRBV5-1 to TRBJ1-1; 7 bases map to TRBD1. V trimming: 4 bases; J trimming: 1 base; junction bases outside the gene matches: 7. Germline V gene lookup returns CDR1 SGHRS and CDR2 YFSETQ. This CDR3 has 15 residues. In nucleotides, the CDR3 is TGCGCCAGCAGCATAGCGGGACAGTGGAACACTGAAGCTTTCTTT. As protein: CASSIAGQWNTEAFF. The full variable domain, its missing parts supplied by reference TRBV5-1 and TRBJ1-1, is KAGVTQTPRYLIKTRGQQVTLSCSPISGHRSVSWYQQTPGQGLQFLFEYFSETQRNKGNFPGRFSGRQFSNSRSEMNVSTLELGDSALYLCASSIAGQWNTEAFFGQGTRLTVV.

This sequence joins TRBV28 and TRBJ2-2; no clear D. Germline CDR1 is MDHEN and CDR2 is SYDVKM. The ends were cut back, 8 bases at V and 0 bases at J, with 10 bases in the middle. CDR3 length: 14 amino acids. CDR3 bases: TGTGCCAGCCAGACGCGCCCGAACACCGGGGAGCTGTTTTTT. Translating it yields CASQTRPNTGELFF.

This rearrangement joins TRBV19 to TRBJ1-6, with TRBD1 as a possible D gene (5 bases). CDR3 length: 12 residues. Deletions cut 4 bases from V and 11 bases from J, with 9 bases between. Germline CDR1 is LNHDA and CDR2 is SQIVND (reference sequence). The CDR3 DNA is TGTGCCAGTAGTACAGGGTTAGCACCCCTCCACTTT. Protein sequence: CASSTGLAPLHF.

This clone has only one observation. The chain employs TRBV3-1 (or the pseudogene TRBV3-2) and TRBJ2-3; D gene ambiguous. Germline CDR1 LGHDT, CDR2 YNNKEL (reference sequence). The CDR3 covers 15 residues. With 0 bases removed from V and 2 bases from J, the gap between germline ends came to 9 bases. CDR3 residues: CASSQDELTTDTQYF. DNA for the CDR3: TGTGCCAGCAGCCAAGACGAACTTACCACAGATACGCAGTATTTT.

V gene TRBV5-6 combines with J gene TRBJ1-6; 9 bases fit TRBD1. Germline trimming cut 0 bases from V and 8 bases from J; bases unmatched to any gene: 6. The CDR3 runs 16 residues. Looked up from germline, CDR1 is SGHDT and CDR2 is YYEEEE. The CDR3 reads CASSLEGQGKHSPLHF. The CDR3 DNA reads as TGTGCCAGCAGCTTGGAGGGACAGGGAAAACATTCACCCCTCCACTTT.

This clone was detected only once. Here the CDR3 DNA reads TGTGCCAGCTCACCAGGGGCGCACCGGGAGCTGTTTTTT. It yields the protein CASSPGAHRELFF. V and J are TRBV18 and TRBJ2-2, with D tentatively TRBD1 (5 bases). This CDR3 has 13 residues. CDR1 is KGHSH, CDR2 LQKENI, per germline. Trimming removed 2 bases at V and 9 bases at J, with 10 bases between.

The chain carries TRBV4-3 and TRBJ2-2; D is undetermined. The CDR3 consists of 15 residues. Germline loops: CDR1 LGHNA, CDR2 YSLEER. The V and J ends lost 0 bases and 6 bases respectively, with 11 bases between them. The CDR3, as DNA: TGCGCCAGCAGCCAAGAGGGTCGGCTAGCCGGGGAGCTGTTTTTT. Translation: CASSQEGRLAGELFF.

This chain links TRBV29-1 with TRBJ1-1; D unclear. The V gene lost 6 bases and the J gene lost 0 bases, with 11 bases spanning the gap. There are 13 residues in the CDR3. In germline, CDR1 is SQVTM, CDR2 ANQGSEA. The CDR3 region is CSVTELMNTEAFF. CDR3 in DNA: TGCAGCGTAACAGAGCTTATGAACACTGAAGCTTTCTTT. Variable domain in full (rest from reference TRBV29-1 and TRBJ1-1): SAVISQKPSRDICQRGTSLTIQCQVDSQVTMMFWYRQQPGQSLTLIATANQGSEATYESGFVIDKFPISRPNLTFSTLTVSNMSPEDSSIYLCSVTELMNTEAFFGQGTRLTVV.

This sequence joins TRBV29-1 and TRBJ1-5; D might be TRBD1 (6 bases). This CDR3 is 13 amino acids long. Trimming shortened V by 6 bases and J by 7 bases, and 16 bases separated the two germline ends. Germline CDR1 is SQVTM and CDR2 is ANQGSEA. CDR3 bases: TGCAGCGTCTCCGGGGGGCGGGGGCAGCCCCAGCATTTT. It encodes CSVSGGRGQPQHF. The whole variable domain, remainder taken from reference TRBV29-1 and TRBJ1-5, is SAVISQKPSRDICQRGTSLTIQCQVDSQVTMMFWYRQQPGQSLTLIATANQGSEATYESGFVIDKFPISRPNLTFSTLTVSNMSPEDSSIYLCSVSGGRGQPQHFGDGTRLSIL.